The rows below give T cell receptor beta chains drawn from one sample of a study of cytomegalovirus exposure and HLA in healthy donors. Libraries were prepared by immunoSEQ multiplex PCR; TCRdb keeps only in-frame clonotypes and omits some of them. There are 150,000 to 200,000 clones in the sample; 85% occur only once, and approximately 15% lies in the top ten. Sequencing was carried out using PBMCs. The receptors derive from a young man in good health and CMV-seropositive. The CDR3 runs from the conserved cysteine through the conserved F or W. The order of the fields is V gene, D gene, clone size, J gene, CDR3 DNA, CDR3 protein. A D gene is named only where the DNA matches it firmly. Clone size, where shown, is once, few, many, or a class for clones that have expanded.

>TRBV13|NA|once|TRBJ2-7
TGTGCCAGCAGCTTAGGCCAGGACAGCCTCTACGAGCAGTACTTC
CASSLGQDSLYEQYF
>TRBV6-4|NA|few|TRBJ2-2
TGTGCCAGCAGCCCCGGGACTCGCTCCCGGGAGCTGTTTTTT
CASSPGTRSRELFF
>TRBV6-5|NA|NA|TRBJ1-4
TGTGCCAGCAGCACAACGCCTTATAATGAAAAACTGTTTTTT
CASSTTPYNEKLFF
>TRBV18|NA|NA|TRBJ2-7
TGTGCCAGCTCCGCGGCGCCGATTTACAGGTTTGGCGGACCCATACGAGATCAGTACTTC
CASSAAPIYRFGGPIRDQYF
>TRBV29-1|TRBD2|NA|TRBJ2-3
TGCAGCACCCGGGGGGGCCAACCCACAGATACGCAGTATTTT
CSTRGGQPTDTQYF
>TRBV28|TRBD1|NA|TRBJ1-3
TGTGCCAGCAGTGGACAGGGGGTGTACACCATATATTTT
CASSGQGVYTIYF
>TRBV29-1|TRBD2|NA|TRBJ2-2
TGCAGCGTTGAAGTCGGGACTAGCGGGAAAGGGGTCGCCGGGGAGCTGTTTTTT
CSVEVGTSGKGVAGELFF
>TRBV25-1|TRBD2|NA|TRBJ2-1
TGTGCCAGCAGTGAATTGGGCGGGAGCTCCTACAATGAGCAGTTCTTC
CASSELGGSSYNEQFF
>TRBV7-9|NA|NA|TRBJ1-1
TGTGCCAGCAGCTTCGTCCTAATTAGAGAAGCTTTCTTT
CASSFVLIREAFF
>TRBV6-1|NA|few|TRBJ2-7
TGTGCCAGCAGTGAATTAGCAGGGACATTCGACTACGAGCAGTACTTC
CASSELAGTFDYEQYF
>TRBV5-1|TRBD1|NA|TRBJ2-7
TGCGCCAGCAGCCGAGGGGACAGCTCCTACGAGCAGTACTTC
CASSRGDSSYEQYF
>TRBV29-1|NA|NA|TRBJ2-7
TGCAGCGTTACTGCTACGGGGTACGAGCAGTACTTC
CSVTATGYEQYF
>TRBV4-1|TRBD1|NA|TRBJ1-2
TGCGCCAGCAGCCAAACTACAGGGGTCGGCTATGGCTACACCTTC
CASSQTTGVGYGYTF
>TRBV9|NA|NA|TRBJ2-3
TGTGCCAGCAGCGTAGCAGGCAGCACAGATACGCAGTATTTT
CASSVAGSTDTQYF
>TRBV6-4|TRBD2|NA|TRBJ2-1
TGTGCCAGCAGTCAGGGACTAGCGCAGAACAATGAGCAGTTCTTC
CASSQGLAQNNEQFF
>TRBV6-1|NA|once|TRBJ1-5
TGTGCCAGCAGGAGTGGACAGCTTAGCAATCAGCCCCAGCATTTT
CASRSGQLSNQPQHF
>TRBV27|NA|NA|TRBJ2-1
TGTGCCAGCCGAGGAGGGGGCAGCTCCTACAATGAGCAGTTCTTC
CASRGGGSSYNEQFF
>TRBV7-2|TRBD2|NA|TRBJ2-3
TGTGCCAGCAGCCCCTCCGGTGGCGGGGGGGCCACAGATACGCAGTATTTT
CASSPSGGGGATDTQYF
>TRBV7-6|NA|once|TRBJ2-7
TGTGCCAGCAGCCCGACAGGTTCCCTCTACGAGCAGTACTTC
CASSPTGSLYEQYF
>TRBV28|TRBD1|NA|TRBJ1-1
TGTGCCAGCTATACTTCGGACAGGGGAGTATCTGAAGCTTTCTTT
CASYTSDRGVSEAFF
>TRBV28|TRBD1|NA|TRBJ1-2
TGTGCCAGCAATACAGGGGGCGTTGGCTACACCTTC
CASNTGGVGYTF
>TRBV29-1|TRBD2|once|TRBJ2-6
TGCAGCGTCCCGGGACTAGCGCGCTCTGGGGCCAACGTCCTGACTTTC
CSVPGLARSGANVLTF
>TRBV10-2|NA|NA|TRBJ1-1
TGCGCCAGCAGTGACTCCCTGACAGACGAAGCTTTCTTT
CASSDSLTDEAFF
>TRBV5-1|NA|NA|TRBJ2-5
TGCGCCAGCAGCCACGGGACACCTCAAGAGACCCAGTACTTC
CASSHGTPQETQYF
>TRBV5-4|NA|NA|TRBJ1-1
TGTGCCAGCAGCCCCCAGGGGTCGAACACTGAAGCTTTCTTT
CASSPQGSNTEAFF
>TRBV5-1|TRBD2|NA|TRBJ2-3
TGCGCCAGCAGCTTGGGCGGGAGGCCTCGCACAGATACGCAGTATTTT
CASSLGGRPRTDTQYF
>TRBV5-1|NA|NA|TRBJ2-5
TGCGCCAGCAGCCCCGGGGTTGAGGAGACCCAGTACTTC
CASSPGVEETQYF
>TRBV29-1|TRBD2|NA|TRBJ2-7
TGCAGCGCAAAGGGACTAGCGGGCTACGAGCAGTACTTC
CSAKGLAGYEQYF
>TRBV7-7|TRBD1|NA|TRBJ2-1
TGTGCTAGCAGCCGGGACAGGGACTACAATGAGCAGTTCTTC
CASSRDRDYNEQFF
>TRBV18|NA|NA|TRBJ1-2
TGTGCCAGCTCACCGGAAGGCAGAGGGGGCTACACCTTC
CASSPEGRGGYTF
>TRBV7-7|NA|NA|TRBJ2-5
TGTGCTAGCAGCCCAAATTCAGGTCGGGAGACCCAGTACTTC
CASSPNSGRETQYF
>TRBV28|NA|NA|TRBJ2-7
TGTGCCAGCTCCGGGGTATACGAGCAGTACTTC
CASSGVYEQYF
>TRBV5-4|TRBD1|NA|TRBJ1-2
TGTGCCAGCAGTTTCGGGACAGGGGCTTCTAATGGCTACACCTTC
CASSFGTGASNGYTF
>TRBV7-9|NA|once|TRBJ2-1
TGTGCCAGCAGCTTAGGAGGTGGCAGATACAATGAGCAGTTCTTC
CASSLGGGRYNEQFF
>TRBV6-1|TRBD1|NA|TRBJ1-2
TGTGCCAGCACCTGGGACGGGACAGGCTCGCTCGGCTACACCTTC
CASTWDGTGSLGYTF
>TRBV28|TRBD1|NA|TRBJ2-7
TGTGCCAGCAGTCCCCCGGGACAGGATCACGAGCAGTACTTC
CASSPPGQDHEQYF